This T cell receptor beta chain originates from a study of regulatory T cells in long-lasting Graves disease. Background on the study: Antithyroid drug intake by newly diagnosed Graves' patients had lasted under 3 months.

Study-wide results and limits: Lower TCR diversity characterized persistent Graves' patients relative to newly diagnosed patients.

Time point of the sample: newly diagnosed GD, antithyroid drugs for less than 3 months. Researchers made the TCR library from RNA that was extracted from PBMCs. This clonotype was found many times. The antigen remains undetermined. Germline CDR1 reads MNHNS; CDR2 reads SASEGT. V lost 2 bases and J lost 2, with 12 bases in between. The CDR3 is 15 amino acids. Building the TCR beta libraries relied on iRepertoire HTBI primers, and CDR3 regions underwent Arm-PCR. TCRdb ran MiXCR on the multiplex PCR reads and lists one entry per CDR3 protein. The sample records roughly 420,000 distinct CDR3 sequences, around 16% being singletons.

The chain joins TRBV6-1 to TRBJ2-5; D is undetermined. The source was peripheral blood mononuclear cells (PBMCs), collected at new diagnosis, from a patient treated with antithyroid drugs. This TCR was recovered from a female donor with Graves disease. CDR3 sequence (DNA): TGTGCCAGCAGTGAATTGCCAGGCCGACAAGAGACCCAGTACTTC. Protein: CASSELPGRQETQYF.